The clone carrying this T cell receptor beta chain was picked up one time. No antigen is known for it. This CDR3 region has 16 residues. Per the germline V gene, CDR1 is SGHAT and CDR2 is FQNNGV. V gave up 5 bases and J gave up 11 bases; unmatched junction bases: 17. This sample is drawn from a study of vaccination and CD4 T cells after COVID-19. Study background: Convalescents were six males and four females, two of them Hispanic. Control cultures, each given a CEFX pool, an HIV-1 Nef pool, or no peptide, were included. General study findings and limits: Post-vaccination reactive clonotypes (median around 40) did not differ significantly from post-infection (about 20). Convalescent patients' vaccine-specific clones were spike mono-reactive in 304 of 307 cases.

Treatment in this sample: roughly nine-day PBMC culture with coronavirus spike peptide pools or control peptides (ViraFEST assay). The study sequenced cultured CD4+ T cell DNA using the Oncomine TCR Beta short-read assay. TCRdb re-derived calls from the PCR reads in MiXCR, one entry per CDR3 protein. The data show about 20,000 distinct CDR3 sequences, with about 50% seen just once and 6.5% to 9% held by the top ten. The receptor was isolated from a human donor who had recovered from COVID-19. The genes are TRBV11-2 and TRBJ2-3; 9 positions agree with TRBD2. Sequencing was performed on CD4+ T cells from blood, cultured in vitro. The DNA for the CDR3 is TGTGCCAGCAGCCCAGGGGGAGGGCTAGCGGGATCCCAGCAGTATTTT. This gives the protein CASSPGGGLAGSQQYF.